These 17 T cell receptor beta chains came from one sample sequenced in a study of OX40 agonist ivuxolimab in advanced cancers. The protocol used for the library was the immunoSEQ multiplex PCR assay. TCRdb holds this immuneACCESS table with in-frame rearrangements only. Some clones are missing; in checked studies, unresolved V genes explain under half, and the rest has no known cause. The table for this sample lists 92,000 or so clones; 80% to 90% of them were counted only once. Clones ranked in the top ten supply 6.5% to 9% of the sample. Sample: CD4+ or CD8+ T cells sorted from blood, taken in a trial of the OX40 agonist ivuxolimab. Receptor source: an adult with an advanced solid tumor such as melanoma, head and neck, liver or kidney cancer.

The gene calls are TRBV28 and TRBJ2-1; D call uncertain. Per the germline V gene, CDR1 is MDHEN and CDR2 is SYDVKM. The length of the CDR3 is 13 residues. The CDR3 bases are TGTGGGTACAGCAGTCATGGGATCCATGAGCAGTTCTTC. Amino acids: CGYSSHGIHEQFF.

The chain recombines TRBV5-6 with TRBJ1-4, with 9 bases matching TRBD1. CDR1 SGHDT and CDR2 YYEEEE come from the germline V gene. CDR3 length: 15 residues. Unmatched junction bases numbered 4, after V lost 0 bases and J lost 7 bases. The CDR3 here is CASSLGGTGFEKLFF. The CDR3 region has the DNA TGTGCCAGCAGCTTGGGCGGGACAGGGTTTGAAAAACTGTTTTTT.

This rearrangement joins TRBV5-5 to TRBJ2-5; unclear D gene. Germline CDR1 and CDR2: SGHKS and YYEKEE (reference sequence). The CDR3 spans 13 residues. Trimming stripped 3 bases from V and 5 bases from J, with 11 bases between. The CDR3 sequence is CASSSVWRETQYF. The CDR3 nucleotides read TGTGCCAGCAGCTCGGTATGGCGGGAGACCCAGTACTTC.

In nucleotides, the CDR3 is TGTGCCAGCAGCTTAATTTGGAAAGTAGGGGGACAGGGGAACGAGCAGTACTTC. Translated: CASSLIWKVGGQGNEQYF. The rearrangement uses TRBV7-3 and TRBJ2-7, with TRBD1 identical over 10 bases. Germline loops: CDR1 SGHTA, CDR2 FQGTGA. V dropped 1 base and J dropped 5; count of bases not matched to a gene: 14. This CDR3 is 18 amino acids long.

J is TRBJ1-1 and V is TRBV4-1, with 12 bases aligning to TRBD1. Germline CDR1 MGHRA, CDR2 YSYEKL. CDR3 size: 15 residues. J gave up 7 bases and V 7 bases, and 10 bases lay outside the gene matches. The CDR3: CASKTMGQGAFEAFF. The CDR3 DNA reads TGCGCCAGCAAGACAATGGGACAGGGGGCGTTTGAAGCTTTCTTT.

CDR3: CASTLLMNTEAFF. The CDR3 DNA reads as TGTGCCAGTACCCTTTTGATGAACACTGAAGCTTTCTTT. The rearrangement joins TRBV19 to TRBJ1-1; no reliable D call. CDR3 size: 13 residues. Trimming cost V 7 bases and J 0 bases, with 9 bases left between them. Germline V lookup: CDR1 LNHDA, CDR2 SQIVND (reference sequence).

The chain combines TRBV5-1 with TRBJ2-7, with a possible D match to TRBD1 (6 bases). The V and J ends lost 4 bases and 3 bases respectively, with 8 bases between them. Looked up from germline, CDR1 is SGHRS and CDR2 is YFSETQ. The CDR3 sequence is 12 residues long. In DNA form, the CDR3 reads TGCGCCAGCAGCAGGGACAACTACGAGCAGTACTTC. Its translation is CASSRDNYEQYF.

The J gene is TRBJ1-1, the V gene TRBV4-1; TRBD1 aligns across 9 bases. V lost 1 base and J lost 0; bases outside the gene matches: 6. Per the germline V gene, CDR1 is MGHRA and CDR2 is YSYEKL. The CDR3 is made up of 17 amino acids. CDR3 DNA sequence: TGCGCCAGCAGCCAAGCGGGACAGGGAGTCATGAACACTGAAGCTTTCTTT. Encoded protein: CASSQAGQGVMNTEAFF.

The chain uses TRBV7-9 and TRBJ2-7; tentatively, D is TRBD2 (5 bases). Germline V CDR1 and CDR2: SEHNR, FQNEAQ (reference sequence). Trimming pared 5 bases from V and 7 bases from J, leaving 12 bases between. There are 12 residues in the CDR3. The CDR3 is CASSTVPGEQYF. The CDR3 DNA reads TGTGCCAGCAGCACCGTCCCGGGGGAGCAGTACTTC.

V gene TRBV30 combines with J gene TRBJ2-7, with TRBD1 identical over 7 bases. Germline CDR1 is GTSNPN and CDR2 is SVGIG (reference sequence). V shed 2 bases and J 6 bases; nucleotides not matched to a gene: 10. The CDR3 covers 14 residues. The chain's CDR3 is CAWSYRTGDLEQYF. CDR3 coding DNA: TGTGCCTGGAGTTACCGGACAGGTGACCTCGAGCAGTACTTC.

The CDR3 loop is CASSVRLAGDNEQFF. As DNA, the CDR3 is TGTGCCAGCAGCGTGAGACTAGCGGGAGACAATGAGCAGTTCTTC. V and J are TRBV9 and TRBJ2-1; 12 positions agree with TRBD2. The CDR3 contains 15 residues. The V and J ends lost 2 bases and 5 bases, in that order; junction bases with no gene match: 2. Germline CDR1 SGDLS, CDR2 YYNGEE.

On this clone itself: Compared with germline, one end of the junction differs, possibly owing to a read error. The DNA of the CDR3 is TGTGCTAGCAGCCAGCTTAGCGGCTCCTACAATGAGCAGTTCTTC. This gives the protein CASSQLSGSYNEQFF. The genes are TRBV7-7 and TRBJ2-1; maybe TRBD2 (6 bases). Germline CDR1 SSHAT, CDR2 FNYEAQ (reference sequence). CDR3 length: 15 residues.

The J gene is TRBJ2-7, the V gene TRBV27; 7 nucleotides line up with TRBD1. The germline V gene has CDR1 MNHEY and CDR2 SMNVEV (reference sequence). V trimming: 0 bases; J trimming: 0 bases; junction bases outside the gene matches: 8. The CDR3 covers 17 residues. The CDR3 here is CASSLSAWTGPSYEQYF. DNA of the CDR3: TGTGCCAGCAGTTTATCCGCCTGGACAGGTCCCTCCTACGAGCAGTACTTC.

The V gene is TRBV6-6, the J gene TRBJ1-1; the match to TRBD1 covers 8 bases. The J segment lost 5 bases and the V segment lost 11 bases, leaving 10 bases of the junction unmatched. CDR3 length: 13 amino acids. Germline assignment: CDR1 MNHNY and CDR2 SVGAGI (reference sequence). For the CDR3, the DNA is TGTGCCGCCCGAACGGGACAGGCAACTGAAGCTTTCTTT. Encoded protein: CAARTGQATEAFF.

This clone has just a few counts. V gene TRBV30 combines with J gene TRBJ1-2, with TRBD1 matching 8 bases. The CDR3 runs to 14 residues. Germline values: CDR1 GTSNPN, CDR2 SVGIG (reference sequence). J gave up 6 bases and V 0 bases, and 6 bases lay outside the gene matches. The CDR3 sequence: CAWSVARGHDGYTF. CDR3 DNA: TGTGCCTGGAGTGTGGCCAGGGGGCACGATGGCTACACCTTC.

The rearrangement uses TRBV7-9 and TRBJ2-1; D gene unclear. The germline V gene encodes CDR1 SEHNR and CDR2 FQNEAQ (reference sequence). CDR3 length: 12 residues. Trimming stripped 3 bases from V and 7 bases from J, with 7 bases between. This CDR3 is CASSFDGNEQFF. The DNA of the CDR3 is TGTGCCAGCAGCTTTGATGGAAATGAGCAGTTCTTC.

The genes are TRBV30 and TRBJ2-5; D not certain. Trimming left V 0 bases short and J 2 bases short, with 10 bases between. The CDR3 has 14 amino acids. Germline V lookup: CDR1 GTSNPN, CDR2 SVGIG (reference sequence). CDR3 residues: CAWSVSLKQETQYF. Written as DNA, the CDR3 is TGTGCCTGGAGTGTGTCTCTGAAACAAGAGACCCAGTACTTC.